This entry concerns a single T cell receptor (beta chain). The assay was immunoSEQ multiplex PCR, and TCRdb's table has in-frame clones only and misses some. Counted here are around 160,000 clones, about 86% occurring once; the ten biggest clones make up under 13%. Patients in Seattle were enrolled during active infection, then followed longitudinally. The record originates from a study of blood T cell repertoires in COVID-19. CDR1 and CDR2 (germline): SEHNR, FQNEAQ (reference sequence). V lost 5 bases, J lost 0 bases, and 13 bases lay in between. The CDR3 is 15 residues long. V gene TRBV7-9 combines with J gene TRBJ1-1; unclear D gene. The receptor was isolated from a woman aged 70-85 years with COVID-19, enrolled during active disease. The sequencing input was peripheral blood. In DNA, the CDR3 is TGTGCCAGCAGCGCCCGAGTGGGCCTGAACACTGAAGCTTTCTTT. It translates to CASSARVGLNTEAFF.